One sample yielded the 7 T cell receptor beta chains listed below, sequenced in a study of T cells after yellow fever vaccination (dated by TCRdb to about 2019). The treatment or condition label corresponds to: live attenuated yellow fever vaccine strain. Library construction relied on 5' RACE. Sequencer: Illumina NovaSeq 6000. Using fastp trimming at Q25 and MiXCR clonotype assembly, TCRdb reanalyzed the public sequencing data and kept in-frame beta chains. Every distinct CDR3 protein forms one entry, paired with its most common genes and DNA. In all, the sample holds just over 300,000 distinct CDR3 sequences, and more than 3% of those were seen once. The ten largest make up about a quarter of the sample. Sequenced here: PBMCs, sampled on the day of the yellow fever booster vaccination. These receptors were taken from a man aged 18 to 30 who received the YFV17D yellow fever vaccine.

This clonotype came up a few times. CDR3 protein: CASSLGDRDIYNEQFF. As DNA, the CDR3 is TGCGCCAGCAGCTTGGGGGACAGAGATATATACAATGAGCAGTTCTTC. The rearrangement joins TRBV5-1 to TRBJ2-1; 7 nucleotides line up with TRBD1. J lost 4 bases, V lost 0 bases, and 7 bases had no gene match. This CDR3 contains 16 residues. Germline CDR1 SGHRS, CDR2 YFSETQ.

This clonotype was recorded at least ten times. The chain has TRBV5-1 and TRBJ2-1; TRBD1 matches at 7 bases. CDR1 is SGHRS and CDR2 is YFSETQ in the germline V gene. J gave up 9 bases and V 4 bases, and 10 bases lay outside the gene matches. The CDR3 is 14 amino acids. CDR3 sequence reads: CASSVGQLKGEQFF. The CDR3 region has the DNA TGCGCCAGCAGCGTGGGACAGCTCAAAGGTGAGCAGTTCTTC.

This clonotype was recorded a few times. The V gene is TRBV7-3, the J gene TRBJ2-5; D is possibly TRBD2 (5 bases). CDR3 length: 14 amino acids. Deletions cut 6 bases from V and 4 bases from J, with 15 bases between. Germline V gene data show CDR1 as SGHTA and CDR2 as FQGTGA. The CDR3 nucleotides read TGTGCCAGCAGACCATCGGGCAGCGGAGAGACCCAGTACTTC. It encodes CASRPSGSGETQYF.

The V gene is TRBV7-3, the J gene TRBJ2-2; 10 bases line up with TRBD1. Germline V gene data show CDR1 as SGHTA and CDR2 as FQGTGA. With 4 bases clipped from V and 6 bases from J, the junction kept 5 bases outside the gene matches. The CDR3 loop spans 15 amino acids. The CDR3 protein is CASSSRDRGAGELFF. The CDR3 DNA follows: TGTGCCAGCAGCTCCCGGGACAGGGGCGCCGGGGAGCTGTTTTTT.

This clonotype was detected a few times. One end of the junction is discordant with germline, which a read error may explain. The chain combines TRBV18 with TRBJ2-5, with 8 bases matching TRBD1. CDR3 length equals 13 residues. The germline CDR1 and CDR2 sequences are KGHSH and LQKENI. The CDR3 DNA reads as TGTGCCAGCTCACACCCCGGGACAGGAGGGTACGACTTC. Translating gives CASSHPGTGGYDF.

Only a few counts were recorded for this clonotype. The chain recombines TRBV5-1 with TRBJ1-1; D ambiguous. Deletions cut 1 base from V and 4 bases from J, with 11 bases between. The CDR3 is made up of 14 amino acids. Germline values: CDR1 SGHRS, CDR2 YFSETQ. For the CDR3, the DNA is TGCGCCAGCAGCTTGCAGAGCTTGGGCACTGAAGCTTTCTTT. The encoded protein is CASSLQSLGTEAFF.

The table lists this clonotype with many counts. The rearrangement links TRBV29-1 to TRBJ2-2, with TRBD1 matching 8 bases. Germline CDR1 and CDR2: SQVTM and ANQGSEA. This CDR3 has 14 residues. Trimming removed 6 bases from V and 3 bases from J; junction bases left unmatched: 6. The CDR3 DNA is TGCAGCGTCCCCGGACAGGGACACACCGGGGAGCTGTTTTTT. This sequence encodes CSVPGQGHTGELFF.